Reported below is one T cell receptor beta chain. What it recognizes is unknown. In the PCR, 60 Vbeta and 13 Jbeta primers were used. Method: immunoSEQ multiplex PCR; TCRdb's copy keeps in-frame clones and lacks some. Counted here are 150,000 to 200,000 clones, around two thirds occurring once; the ten biggest clones make up about 2.9%. These data belong to a study of cytomegalovirus exposure and HLA in healthy donors. Points from the study as a whole: Certain indistinguishable V segments, among them TRBV6-2 and TRBV6-3, were excluded.

Trimming at V came to 2 bases and at J to 4 bases, leaving 8 bases not matched to a gene. This CDR3 has 16 residues. Germline V lookup: CDR1 LNHDA, CDR2 SQIVND (reference sequence). Sequenced sample: PBMCs. This chain links TRBV19 with TRBJ2-3, with 8 bases aligning to TRBD2. The TCR comes from a middle-aged man in good health and CMV-seronegative. The CDR3 DNA sequence: TGTGCCAGTAGTATAAAAGCGCTAGCGGGTGCAGATACGCAGTATTTT. Translated: CASSIKALAGADTQYF.